The 6 T cell receptor beta chains in this list originate from one sample, sequenced in a study of shared clonotypes between healthy human individuals. TCRdb's copy holds only in-frame clones and misses some; the assay was immunoSEQ multiplex PCR. In the table there are about 480,000 clones, about 80% of which are singletons. Source material: PBMCs. The receptor source for this set is a woman aged 40 to 55 in good health. Some clones in this sample may be carry-over from other donors' samples.

The J gene is TRBJ2-3, the V gene TRBV6-6; tentative D call: TRBD2 (5 bases). Germline-derived CDR1 and CDR2 are MNHNY and SVGAGI (reference sequence). V dropped 6 bases and J dropped 0 bases, with 13 bases sitting between them. CDR3 length: 15 residues. CDR3 protein: CASSTSGTSTDTQYF. CDR3 coding DNA: TGTGCCAGCAGCACCAGCGGAACTAGCACAGATACGCAGTATTTT.

V usage is TRBV30 and J usage is TRBJ2-7; 9 bases are a match to TRBD1. V dropped 0 bases and J dropped 0; count of bases not matched to a gene: 3. The CDR3 has 15 amino acids. Germline CDR1 and CDR2: GTSNPN and SVGIG (reference sequence). Here the CDR3 reads CAWSVGQGNSYEQYF. The CDR3 DNA follows: TGTGCCTGGAGTGTCGGACAGGGGAACTCCTACGAGCAGTACTTC.

This clone was counted once. With a much larger clone just one base away, this may be a read error. V is TRBV7-9 and J is TRBJ1-1; D not certain. Per germline, CDR1 SEHNR and CDR2 FQNEAQ (reference sequence). The CDR3 totals 15 residues. The V end lost 5 bases, the J end lost 0 bases, and 13 bases lay between the germline ends. CDR3 coding DNA: TGTGCCAGCAGCCTTAGTGGAAGGATGAACACTGAAGCTTTCTTT. Translating gives CASSLSGRMNTEAFF.

This sequence joins TRBV13 and TRBJ2-7; D gene ambiguous. The CDR3 loop spans 12 amino acids. The germline V and J ends were trimmed by 5 bases and 12 bases, with 17 bases remaining between them. Per germline, CDR1 PRHDT and CDR2 FYEKMQ (reference sequence). CDR3 DNA sequence: TGTGCCAGCAGCCAGGTGCGGCAGTTTCGGTACTTC. It is translated as CASSQVRQFRYF.

V is TRBV5-1 and J is TRBJ1-5; weak D call: TRBD1 (6 bases). From germline, CDR1 is SGHRS and CDR2 YFSETQ. The V end lost 0 bases, the J end lost 6 bases, and 10 bases lay between the germline ends. The CDR3 extends over 14 amino acids. CDR3 amino acids: CASSLEGGGQPQHF. Written as DNA, the CDR3 is TGCGCCAGCAGCTTGGAGGGGGGTGGTCAGCCCCAGCATTTT. The complete variable domain, with remaining parts taken from reference TRBV5-1 and TRBJ1-5, reads KAGVTQTPRYLIKTRGQQVTLSCSPISGHRSVSWYQQTPGQGLQFLFEYFSETQRNKGNFPGRFSGRQFSNSRSEMNVSTLELGDSALYLCASSLEGGGQPQHFGDGTRLSIL.

V gene TRBV11-2 combines with J gene TRBJ2-1, with TRBD2 matching over 8 bases. The CDR3 contains 16 residues. Germline V lookup: CDR1 SGHAT, CDR2 FQNNGV. V gave up 0 bases and J gave up 4 bases; unmatched junction bases: 5. The CDR3, as DNA: TGTGCCAGCAGCTTAGATCCGGGACTAGAGTACAATGAGCAGTTCTTC. Translated: CASSLDPGLEYNEQFF.